The 9 T cell receptor beta chains in this list originate from one sample, sequenced in a study of T cell changes during pregnancy in multiple sclerosis. Clones were read by immunoSEQ multiplex PCR, and TCRdb kept only the in-frame ones, dropping some. The top ten hold under 2.5% of the sample, which has tens of thousands of clones, 92% seen once. Specimen: peripheral blood, collected in the third trimester of pregnancy. The receptor set was obtained from a female donor with multiple sclerosis, enrolled in a pregnancy study.

The chain carries TRBV30 and TRBJ1-1; weak D call: TRBD1 (6 bases). Germline CDR1 is GTSNPN and CDR2 is SVGIG (reference sequence). The CDR3 has 13 residues. V was pared by 7 bases and J by 2 bases, with 14 bases between. The DNA of the CDR3 is TGTGCCTTGGAACAGGGATTAAACACTGAAGCTTTCTTT. Encoded protein: CALEQGLNTEAFF.

The chain has TRBV4-2 and TRBJ1-2; TRBD1 agrees at 7 bases. This CDR3 has 17 amino acids. Germline CDR1 and CDR2: LGHNA and YNFKEQ. The trim removed 4 bases at V and 7 bases at J, leaving 18 bases unmatched. The CDR3 here is CASSRAISREGAGGYTF. In DNA, the CDR3 is TGTGCCAGCAGCCGAGCCATTTCTCGGGAGGGGGCTGGTGGCTACACCTTC.

V and J are TRBV6-5 and TRBJ1-5; D gene uncertain. In germline, CDR1 is MNHEY, CDR2 SVGAGI. CDR3 size: 15 residues. V was shortened by 4 bases and J by 3 bases, with 13 bases between the two germline ends. The CDR3 loop reads CASSSQMGVNQPQHF. CDR3 DNA: TGTGCCAGCAGTTCCCAGATGGGCGTCAATCAGCCCCAGCATTTT.

The rearrangement joins TRBV6-5 to TRBJ2-7, with TRBD2 as a possible D gene (6 bases). The V gene lost 11 bases and the J gene lost 3 bases, with 14 bases spanning the gap. From germline, CDR1 is MNHEY and CDR2 SVGAGI. The CDR3 extends over 12 amino acids. The CDR3 DNA sequence: TGTGCCGAGGGGCGGGGAGGCTACGAGCAGTACTTC. Translating gives CAEGRGGYEQYF.

V and J are TRBV29-1 and TRBJ2-3, with D hard to call. The CDR3 covers 10 residues. Germline V CDR1 and CDR2: SQVTM, ANQGSEA. The V gene lost 7 bases and the J gene lost 6 bases, with 8 bases spanning the gap. The CDR3 DNA reads TGCAGCGCAATCGGGGATACGCAGTATTTT. Encoded protein: CSAIGDTQYF.

The chain joins TRBV7-9 to TRBJ1-2; D remains ambiguous. Between the trimmed V and J ends, which lost 0 bases and 0 bases, there was a span of 11 bases. CDR1 SEHNR and CDR2 FQNEAQ come from the germline V gene (reference sequence). The CDR3 is 16 amino acids. The CDR3 nucleotides read TGTGCCAGCAGCTTAGCGGGGAGTTTCGCTAACTATGGCTACACCTTC. Its protein is CASSLAGSFANYGYTF.

V usage is TRBV28 and J usage is TRBJ2-2, with a weak D call TRBD2 (6 bases). Germline values: CDR1 MDHEN, CDR2 SYDVKM. Trimming shortened V by 6 bases and J by 7 bases, and 15 bases separated the two germline ends. CDR3 length equals 14 residues. CDR3 DNA: TGTGCCAGCAGCCCTCCTGTGGAGGGCGGGGAGCTGTTTTTT. Its translation is CASSPPVEGGELFF.

This chain uses TRBV2 with TRBJ2-7; 12 bases line up with TRBD2. This CDR3 spans 17 amino acids. Per germline, CDR1 SNHLY and CDR2 FYNNEI. V dropped 7 bases and J dropped 1; count of bases not matched to a gene: 11. The CDR3 loop reads CASTLLAGGPLSYEQYF. The DNA for the CDR3 is TGTGCCAGCACATTACTAGCGGGAGGACCGCTATCCTACGAGCAGTACTTC.

The chain has TRBV28 and TRBJ2-3, with D perhaps TRBD2 (5 bases). Germline CDR1 is MDHEN and CDR2 is SYDVKM. CDR3 size: 15 residues. With 7 bases removed from V and 3 bases from J, the gap between germline ends came to 17 bases. The CDR3 nucleotides are TGTGCCAGCACCACCCAAAGGAGGACGACAGATACGCAGTATTTT. Protein sequence: CASTTQRRTTDTQYF. Looking up the rest from reference TRBV28 and TRBJ2-3 gives the full variable domain: DVKVTQSSRYLVKRTGEKVFLECVQDMDHENMFWYRQDPGLGLRLIYFSYDVKMKEKGDIPEGYSVSREKKERFSLILESASTNQTSMYLCASTTQRRTTDTQYFGPGTRLTVL.